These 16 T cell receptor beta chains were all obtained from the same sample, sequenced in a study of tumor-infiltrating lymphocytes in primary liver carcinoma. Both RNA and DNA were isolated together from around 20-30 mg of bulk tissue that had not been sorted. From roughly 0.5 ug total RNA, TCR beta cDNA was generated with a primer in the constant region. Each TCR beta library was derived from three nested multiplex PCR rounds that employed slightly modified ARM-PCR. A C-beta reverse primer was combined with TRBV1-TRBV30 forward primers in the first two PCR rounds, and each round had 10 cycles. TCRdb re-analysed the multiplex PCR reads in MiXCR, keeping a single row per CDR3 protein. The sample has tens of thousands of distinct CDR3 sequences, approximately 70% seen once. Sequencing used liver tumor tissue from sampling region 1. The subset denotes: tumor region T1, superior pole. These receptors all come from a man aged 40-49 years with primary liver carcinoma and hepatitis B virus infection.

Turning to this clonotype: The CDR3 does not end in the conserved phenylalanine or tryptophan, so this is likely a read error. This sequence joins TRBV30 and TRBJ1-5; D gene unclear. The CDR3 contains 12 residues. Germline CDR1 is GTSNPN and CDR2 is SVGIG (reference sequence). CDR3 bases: TGTGCCTGCAAGACAAGCAACCAGCCCCAGCATTCT. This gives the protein CACKTSNQPQHS.

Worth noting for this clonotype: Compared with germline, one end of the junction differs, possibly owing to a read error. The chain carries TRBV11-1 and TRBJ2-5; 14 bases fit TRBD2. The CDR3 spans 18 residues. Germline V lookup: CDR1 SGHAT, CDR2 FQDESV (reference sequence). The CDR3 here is CDSSSTWTSGRTGEAQYF. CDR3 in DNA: TGTGACAGCAGCTCTACCTGGACTAGCGGGAGGACAGGGGAGGCCCAGTACTTC.

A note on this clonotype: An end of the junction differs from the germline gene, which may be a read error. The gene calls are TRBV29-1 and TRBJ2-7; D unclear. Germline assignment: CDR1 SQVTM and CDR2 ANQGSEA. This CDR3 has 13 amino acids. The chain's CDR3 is CSVFEPSENDQYF. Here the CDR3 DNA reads TGCAGCGTTTTTGAGCCCTCGGAAAACGATCAGTACTTC.

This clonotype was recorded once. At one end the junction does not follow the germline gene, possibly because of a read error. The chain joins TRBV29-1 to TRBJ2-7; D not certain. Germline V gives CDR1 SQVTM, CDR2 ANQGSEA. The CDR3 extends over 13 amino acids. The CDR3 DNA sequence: TGCAGCGTCGAGGTCCCCGGAGAGGCAGAGCAGTCCTTC. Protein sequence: CSVEVPGEAEQSF.

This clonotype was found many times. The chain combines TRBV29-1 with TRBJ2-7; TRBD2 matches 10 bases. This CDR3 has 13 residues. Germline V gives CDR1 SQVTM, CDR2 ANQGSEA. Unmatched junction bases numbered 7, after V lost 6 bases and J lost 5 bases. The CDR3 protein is CSVSLAGRNEQYF. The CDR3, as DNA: TGCAGCGTCTCACTAGCGGGACGTAACGAGCAGTACTTC.

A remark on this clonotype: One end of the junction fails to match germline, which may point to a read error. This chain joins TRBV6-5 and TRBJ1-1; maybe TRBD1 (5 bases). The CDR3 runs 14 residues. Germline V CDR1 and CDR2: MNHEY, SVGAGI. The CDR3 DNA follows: TGTGCCAACAGCTTGGGGGGAGCGAACACTGAGGCTTTCTTT. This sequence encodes CANSLGGANTEAFF.

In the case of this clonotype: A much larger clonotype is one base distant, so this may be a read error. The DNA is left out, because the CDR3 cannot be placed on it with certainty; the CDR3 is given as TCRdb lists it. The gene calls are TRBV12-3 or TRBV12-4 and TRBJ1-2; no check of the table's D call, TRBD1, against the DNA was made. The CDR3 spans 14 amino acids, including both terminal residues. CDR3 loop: CASSWGQGAGGYIF.

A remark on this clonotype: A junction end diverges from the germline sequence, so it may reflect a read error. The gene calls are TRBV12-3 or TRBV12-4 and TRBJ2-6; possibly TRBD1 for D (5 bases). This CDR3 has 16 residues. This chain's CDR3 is CTSSPDSFSGAKVLTF. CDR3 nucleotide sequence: TGTACCAGCAGTCCAGACAGTTTCTCTGGGGCCAAGGTCCTGACTTTC.

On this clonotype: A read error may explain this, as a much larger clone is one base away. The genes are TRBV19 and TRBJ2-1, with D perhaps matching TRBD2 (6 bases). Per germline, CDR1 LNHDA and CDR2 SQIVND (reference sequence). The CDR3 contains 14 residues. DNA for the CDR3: TGTGCCAGTAATATAAGTTGGAGGGACAATGAGCAGTTCTTC. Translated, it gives CASNISWRDNEQFF.

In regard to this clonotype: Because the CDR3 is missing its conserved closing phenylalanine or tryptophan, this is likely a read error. CDR3 sequence (DNA): TGTGCCATCAGTGAGCCAGTTTCCAGCTCCTACGAGCAGTACTTA. Translated, it gives CAISEPVSSSYEQYL. V usage is TRBV10-3 and J usage is TRBJ2-7; no clear D. V lost 2 bases and J lost 0, with 11 bases in between. CDR1 is ENHRY and CDR2 is SYGVKD in the germline V gene. This CDR3 contains 15 residues.

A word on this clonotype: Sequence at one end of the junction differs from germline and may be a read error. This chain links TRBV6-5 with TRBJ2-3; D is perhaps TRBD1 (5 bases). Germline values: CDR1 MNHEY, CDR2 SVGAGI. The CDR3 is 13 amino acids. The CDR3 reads CASSLDSTHTQYF. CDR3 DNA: TGTGCTAGCAGTTTAGACAGCACACATACGCAGTATTTT.

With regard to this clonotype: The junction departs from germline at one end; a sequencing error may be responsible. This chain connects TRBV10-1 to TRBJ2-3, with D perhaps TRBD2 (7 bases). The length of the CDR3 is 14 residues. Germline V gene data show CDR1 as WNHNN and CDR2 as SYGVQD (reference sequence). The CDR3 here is CASSEGGGPDKQYF. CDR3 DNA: TGCGCCAGCAGCGAGGGAGGGGGACCAGATAAGCAGTATTTT.

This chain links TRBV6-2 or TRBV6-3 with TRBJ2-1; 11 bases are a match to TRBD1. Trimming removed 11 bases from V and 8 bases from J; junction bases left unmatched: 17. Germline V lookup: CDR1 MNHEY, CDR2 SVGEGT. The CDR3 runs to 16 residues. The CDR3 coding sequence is TGTGCCCTTGGGACAGGGGGATTCACGGGAGGTGATGAGCAGTTCTTC. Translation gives CALGTGGFTGGDEQFF.

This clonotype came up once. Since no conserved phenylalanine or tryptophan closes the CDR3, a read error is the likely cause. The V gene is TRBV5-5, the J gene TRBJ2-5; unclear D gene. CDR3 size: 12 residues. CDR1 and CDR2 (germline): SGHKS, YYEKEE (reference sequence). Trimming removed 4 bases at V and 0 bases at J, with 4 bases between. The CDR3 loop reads CASSPDQETQYS. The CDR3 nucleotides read TGTGCCAGCAGCCCAGACCAAGAGACCCAGTACTCC.

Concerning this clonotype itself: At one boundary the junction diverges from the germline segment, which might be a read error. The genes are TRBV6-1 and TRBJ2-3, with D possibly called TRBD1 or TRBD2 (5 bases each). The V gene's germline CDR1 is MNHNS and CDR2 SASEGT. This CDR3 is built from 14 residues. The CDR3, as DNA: TGTGCGAGCACCTACAGGACTCGCATAGATACGCAGTATTTT. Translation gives CASTYRTRIDTQYF.

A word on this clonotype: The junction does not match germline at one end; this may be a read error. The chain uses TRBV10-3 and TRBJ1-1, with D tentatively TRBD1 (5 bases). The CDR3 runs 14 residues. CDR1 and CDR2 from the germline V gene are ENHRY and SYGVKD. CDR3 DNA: TGTGCCACCGTTTGGGGCCCTCCCGACGGGAAAGCTCTCTTT. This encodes CATVWGPPDGKALF.